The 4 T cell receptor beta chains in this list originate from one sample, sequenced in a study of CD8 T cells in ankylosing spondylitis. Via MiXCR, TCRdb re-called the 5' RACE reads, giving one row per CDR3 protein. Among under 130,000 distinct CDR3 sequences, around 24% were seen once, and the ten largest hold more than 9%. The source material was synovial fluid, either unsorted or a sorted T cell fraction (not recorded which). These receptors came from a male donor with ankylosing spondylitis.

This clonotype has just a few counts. The CDR3 coding sequence is TGTGCCAGCAGCCCCGGGACAGGGGAGGCCAAAAACATTCAGTACTTC. Its protein is CASSPGTGEAKNIQYF. The chain employs TRBV12-3 or TRBV12-4 and TRBJ2-4; TRBD1 matches at 10 bases. V lost 6 bases to trimming and J lost 1 base; unmatched junction nucleotides: 6. The CDR3 loop spans 16 amino acids.

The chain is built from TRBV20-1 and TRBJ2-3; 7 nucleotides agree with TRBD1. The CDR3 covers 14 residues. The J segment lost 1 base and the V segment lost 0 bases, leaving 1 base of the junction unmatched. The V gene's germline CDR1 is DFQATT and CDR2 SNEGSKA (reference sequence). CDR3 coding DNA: TGCAGTGCTAGAGATCAGGGGGGCACAGATACGCAGTATTTT. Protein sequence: CSARDQGGTDTQYF.

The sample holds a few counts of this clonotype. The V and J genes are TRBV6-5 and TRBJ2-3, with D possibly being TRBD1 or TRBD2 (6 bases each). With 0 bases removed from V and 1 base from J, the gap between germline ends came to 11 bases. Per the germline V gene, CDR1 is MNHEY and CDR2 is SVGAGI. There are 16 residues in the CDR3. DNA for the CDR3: TGTGCCAGCAGTTACTCGGGGGGCGAAGGCACAGATACGCAGTATTTT. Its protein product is CASSYSGGEGTDTQYF.

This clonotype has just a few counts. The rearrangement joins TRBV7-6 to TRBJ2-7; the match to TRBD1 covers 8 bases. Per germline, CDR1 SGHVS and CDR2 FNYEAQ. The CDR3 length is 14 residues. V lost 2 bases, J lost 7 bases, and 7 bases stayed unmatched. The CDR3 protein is CASSLWQGADEQYF. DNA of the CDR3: TGTGCCAGCAGCTTATGGCAGGGGGCGGATGAGCAGTACTTC.